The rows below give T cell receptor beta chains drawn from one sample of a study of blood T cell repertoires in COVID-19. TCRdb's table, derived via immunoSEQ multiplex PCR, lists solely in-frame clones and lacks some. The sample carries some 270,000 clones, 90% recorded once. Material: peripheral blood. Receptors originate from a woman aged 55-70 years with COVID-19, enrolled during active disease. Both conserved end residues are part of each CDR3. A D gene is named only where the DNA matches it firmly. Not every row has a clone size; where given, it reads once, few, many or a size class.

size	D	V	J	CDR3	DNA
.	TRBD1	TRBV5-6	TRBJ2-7	CASSPFSGTGLYEQYF	TGTGCCAGCTCTCCCTTTTCCGGGACAGGGCTCTACGAGCAGTACTTC
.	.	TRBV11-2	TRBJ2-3	CASSSSEPRGTQYF	TGTGCCAGCAGCTCGAGTGAACCTCGTGGTACGCAGTATTTT
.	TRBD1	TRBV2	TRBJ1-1	CASESGFTGENTEAFF	TGTGCCAGCGAGTCGGGTTTCACAGGGGAAAACACTGAAGCTTTCTTT
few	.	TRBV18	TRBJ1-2	CASSPAVSNYGYTF	TGTGCCAGCTCACCGGCGGTATCTAACTATGGCTACACCTTC
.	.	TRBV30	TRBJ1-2	CAWISRTAYGYTF	TGTGCCTGGATCTCTCGGACAGCCTATGGCTACACCTTC
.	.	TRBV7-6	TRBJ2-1	CASSLAYMDSLVF	TGTGCCAGCAGCTTAGCGTATATGGATAGCTTGGTCTTC
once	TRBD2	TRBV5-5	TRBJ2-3	CASSLALAVTDTQYF	TGTGCCAGCAGCTTGGCGCTAGCGGTCACAGATACGCAGTATTTT
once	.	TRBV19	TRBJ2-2	CASRPGFGELFF	TGTGCCAGTAGACCAGGGTTCGGGGAGCTGTTTTTT
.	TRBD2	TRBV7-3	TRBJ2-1	CASSSGTSINEQFF	TGTGCCAGCAGTTCCGGGACTAGCATAAATGAGCAGTTCTTC
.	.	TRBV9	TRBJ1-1	CASSGSTVEAFF	TGTGCCAGCAGCGGATCGACAGTTGAAGCTTTCTTT
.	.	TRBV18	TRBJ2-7	CASSFRQSYEQYF	TGTGCCAGCTCATTCAGACAGAGCTACGAGCAGTACTTC
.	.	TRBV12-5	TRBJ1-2	CASVGGGSRKNYGYTF	TGTGCTAGTGTCGGGGGGGGCAGCCGAAAGAACTATGGCTACACCTTC
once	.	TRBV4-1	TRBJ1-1	CASSQVAGLNTEAFF	TGCGCCAGCAGCCAAGTGGCAGGGCTCAACACTGAAGCTTTCTTT
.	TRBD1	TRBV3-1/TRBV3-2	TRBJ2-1	CASSLGTGGYNEQFF	TGTGCCAGCAGCCTAGGGACAGGGGGTTACAATGAGCAGTTCTTC
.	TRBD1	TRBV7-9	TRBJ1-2	CASSLAGQESYGYTF	TGTGCCAGCAGCTTAGCGGGACAGGAATCTTATGGCTACACCTTC
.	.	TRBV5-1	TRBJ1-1	CASSPRWGGEPMNTEAFF	TGCGCCAGCAGCCCGAGGTGGGGGGGCGAGCCGATGAACACTGAAGCTTTCTTT
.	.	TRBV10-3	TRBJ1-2	CAISELRERYGYTF	TGTGCCATCAGTGAGTTGAGGGAGAGATATGGCTACACCTTC
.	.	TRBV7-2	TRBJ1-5	CASSSGIFNQPQHF	TGTGCCAGCAGCTCCGGGATCTTCAATCAGCCCCAGCATTTT
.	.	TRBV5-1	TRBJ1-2	CASSLQVARGYTF	TGCGCCAGCAGCTTGCAGGTGGCCCGTGGTTACACCTTC
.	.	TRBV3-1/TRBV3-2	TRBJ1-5	CASSRKKPHRASNQPQHF	TGTGCCAGCAGCCGAAAGAAACCACACAGGGCGAGCAATCAGCCCCAGCATTTT
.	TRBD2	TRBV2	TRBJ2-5	CASRPSGAETQYF	TGTGCCAGCAGACCGAGCGGGGCAGAGACCCAGTACTTC
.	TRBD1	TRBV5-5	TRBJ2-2	CASSSRDRYTGELFF	TGTGCCAGCAGCTCCCGGGACAGATACACCGGGGAGCTGTTTTTT
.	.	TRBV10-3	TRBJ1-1	CAIKSTENTEAFF	TGTGCCATCAAATCGACAGAGAACACTGAAGCTTTCTTT
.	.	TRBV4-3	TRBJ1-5	CASSQEPYSNQPQHF	TGCGCCAGCAGCCAAGAACCCTATAGCAATCAGCCCCAGCATTTT
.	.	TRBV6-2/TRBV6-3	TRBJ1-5	CASSYWSAVSNQPQHF	TGTGCCAGCAGTTACTGGTCGGCGGTTAGCAATCAGCCCCAGCATTTT
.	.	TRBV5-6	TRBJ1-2	CASSFGRAGDGYTF	TGTGCCAGCAGCTTTGGGAGGGCGGGGGATGGCTACACCTTC
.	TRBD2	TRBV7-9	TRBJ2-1	CASSPRWSGVYNEQFF	TGTGCCAGCAGCCCCCGCTGGAGCGGGGTCTACAATGAGCAGTTCTTC
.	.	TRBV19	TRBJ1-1	CASSPKNRVGTEAFF	TGTGCCAGTAGCCCCAAGAACAGGGTTGGCACTGAAGCTTTCTTT
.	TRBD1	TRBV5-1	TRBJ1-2	CASSLDQGVDTF	TGCGCCAGCAGCTTGGACCAGGGGGTAGACACCTTC
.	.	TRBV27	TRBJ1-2	CASSLRQSYGYTF	TGTGCCAGCAGTTTACGTCAGTCCTATGGCTACACCTTC
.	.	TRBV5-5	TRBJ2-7	CASSLQSYEQYF	TGTGCCAGCAGCTTACAGTCCTACGAGCAGTACTTC
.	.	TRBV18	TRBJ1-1	CASSPTVGSNTEAFF	TGTGCCAGCTCACCGACAGTGGGATCGAACACTGAAGCTTTCTTT
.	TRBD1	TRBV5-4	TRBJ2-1	CASSPKLGQGVPNEQFF	TGTGCCAGCAGCCCCAAGCTGGGCCAGGGGGTCCCCAATGAGCAGTTCTTC
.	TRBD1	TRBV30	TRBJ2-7	CAWSGTGATEQYF	TGTGCCTGGAGTGGGACAGGGGCCACCGAGCAGTACTTC
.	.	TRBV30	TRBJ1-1	CAWSPLDLEAFF	TGTGCCTGGAGTCCGCTGGACTTAGAAGCTTTCTTT
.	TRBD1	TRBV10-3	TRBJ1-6	CAITQGGNSPLHF	TGTGCCATTACACAGGGGGGCAATTCACCCCTCCACTTT
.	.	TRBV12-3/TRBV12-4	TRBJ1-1	CASNLGQNTEAFF	TGTGCCAGCAACCTCGGACAAAACACTGAAGCTTTCTTT
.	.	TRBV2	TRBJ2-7	CASQGRGYEQYF	TGTGCCTCCCAAGGCAGGGGCTACGAGCAGTACTTC
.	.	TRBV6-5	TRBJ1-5	CASSRDGFFSPQHF	TGTGCCAGCAGTCGTGACGGGTTCTTCAGCCCCCAGCATTTT
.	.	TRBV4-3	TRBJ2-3	CASSQEVGGHADTQYF	TGCGCCAGCAGCCAAGAAGTGGGGGGGCATGCAGATACGCAGTATTTT
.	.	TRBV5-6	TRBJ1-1	CASSLILADEAFF	TGTGCCAGCAGCTTGATTTTGGCGGATGAAGCTTTCTTT
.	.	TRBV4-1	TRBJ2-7	CASSRSSSRGDHEQYF	TGCGCCAGCAGCCGTAGTTCTTCCAGGGGTGACCACGAGCAGTACTTC
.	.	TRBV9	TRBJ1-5	CASSAGQYSNQPQHF	TGTGCCAGCAGCGCCGGACAGTATAGCAATCAGCCCCAGCATTTT
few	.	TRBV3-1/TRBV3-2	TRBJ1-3	CASSQRGPGNTIYF	TGTGCCAGCAGCCAGCGGGGCCCTGGAAACACCATATATTTT
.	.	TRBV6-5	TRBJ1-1	CASRDAREASEAFF	TGTGCCAGCAGGGACGCCAGGGAGGCCTCTGAAGCTTTCTTT
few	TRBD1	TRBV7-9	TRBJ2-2	CASSYTGTGDTGELFF	TGTGCCAGCAGCTACACCGGGACAGGGGACACCGGGGAGCTGTTTTTT
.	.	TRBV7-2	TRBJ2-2	CASSFPSFGGELFF	TGTGCCAGCAGCTTCCCTAGTTTCGGCGGGGAGCTGTTTTTT
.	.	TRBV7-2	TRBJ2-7	CASSSTGYEQYF	TGTGCCAGCAGTTCTACAGGCTACGAGCAGTACTTC
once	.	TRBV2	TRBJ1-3	CASTGRGGSFGGNTIYF	TGTGCCAGCACCGGACGCGGGGGAAGTTTTGGGGGAAACACCATATATTTT
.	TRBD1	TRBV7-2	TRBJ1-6	CASSLGQGARSPLHF	TGTGCCAGCAGCTTAGGACAGGGGGCCCGATCACCCCTCCACTTT
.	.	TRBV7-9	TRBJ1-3	CASSPPGSGDSGNTIYF	TGTGCCAGCAGCCCCCCAGGATCGGGAGACTCTGGAAACACCATATATTTT